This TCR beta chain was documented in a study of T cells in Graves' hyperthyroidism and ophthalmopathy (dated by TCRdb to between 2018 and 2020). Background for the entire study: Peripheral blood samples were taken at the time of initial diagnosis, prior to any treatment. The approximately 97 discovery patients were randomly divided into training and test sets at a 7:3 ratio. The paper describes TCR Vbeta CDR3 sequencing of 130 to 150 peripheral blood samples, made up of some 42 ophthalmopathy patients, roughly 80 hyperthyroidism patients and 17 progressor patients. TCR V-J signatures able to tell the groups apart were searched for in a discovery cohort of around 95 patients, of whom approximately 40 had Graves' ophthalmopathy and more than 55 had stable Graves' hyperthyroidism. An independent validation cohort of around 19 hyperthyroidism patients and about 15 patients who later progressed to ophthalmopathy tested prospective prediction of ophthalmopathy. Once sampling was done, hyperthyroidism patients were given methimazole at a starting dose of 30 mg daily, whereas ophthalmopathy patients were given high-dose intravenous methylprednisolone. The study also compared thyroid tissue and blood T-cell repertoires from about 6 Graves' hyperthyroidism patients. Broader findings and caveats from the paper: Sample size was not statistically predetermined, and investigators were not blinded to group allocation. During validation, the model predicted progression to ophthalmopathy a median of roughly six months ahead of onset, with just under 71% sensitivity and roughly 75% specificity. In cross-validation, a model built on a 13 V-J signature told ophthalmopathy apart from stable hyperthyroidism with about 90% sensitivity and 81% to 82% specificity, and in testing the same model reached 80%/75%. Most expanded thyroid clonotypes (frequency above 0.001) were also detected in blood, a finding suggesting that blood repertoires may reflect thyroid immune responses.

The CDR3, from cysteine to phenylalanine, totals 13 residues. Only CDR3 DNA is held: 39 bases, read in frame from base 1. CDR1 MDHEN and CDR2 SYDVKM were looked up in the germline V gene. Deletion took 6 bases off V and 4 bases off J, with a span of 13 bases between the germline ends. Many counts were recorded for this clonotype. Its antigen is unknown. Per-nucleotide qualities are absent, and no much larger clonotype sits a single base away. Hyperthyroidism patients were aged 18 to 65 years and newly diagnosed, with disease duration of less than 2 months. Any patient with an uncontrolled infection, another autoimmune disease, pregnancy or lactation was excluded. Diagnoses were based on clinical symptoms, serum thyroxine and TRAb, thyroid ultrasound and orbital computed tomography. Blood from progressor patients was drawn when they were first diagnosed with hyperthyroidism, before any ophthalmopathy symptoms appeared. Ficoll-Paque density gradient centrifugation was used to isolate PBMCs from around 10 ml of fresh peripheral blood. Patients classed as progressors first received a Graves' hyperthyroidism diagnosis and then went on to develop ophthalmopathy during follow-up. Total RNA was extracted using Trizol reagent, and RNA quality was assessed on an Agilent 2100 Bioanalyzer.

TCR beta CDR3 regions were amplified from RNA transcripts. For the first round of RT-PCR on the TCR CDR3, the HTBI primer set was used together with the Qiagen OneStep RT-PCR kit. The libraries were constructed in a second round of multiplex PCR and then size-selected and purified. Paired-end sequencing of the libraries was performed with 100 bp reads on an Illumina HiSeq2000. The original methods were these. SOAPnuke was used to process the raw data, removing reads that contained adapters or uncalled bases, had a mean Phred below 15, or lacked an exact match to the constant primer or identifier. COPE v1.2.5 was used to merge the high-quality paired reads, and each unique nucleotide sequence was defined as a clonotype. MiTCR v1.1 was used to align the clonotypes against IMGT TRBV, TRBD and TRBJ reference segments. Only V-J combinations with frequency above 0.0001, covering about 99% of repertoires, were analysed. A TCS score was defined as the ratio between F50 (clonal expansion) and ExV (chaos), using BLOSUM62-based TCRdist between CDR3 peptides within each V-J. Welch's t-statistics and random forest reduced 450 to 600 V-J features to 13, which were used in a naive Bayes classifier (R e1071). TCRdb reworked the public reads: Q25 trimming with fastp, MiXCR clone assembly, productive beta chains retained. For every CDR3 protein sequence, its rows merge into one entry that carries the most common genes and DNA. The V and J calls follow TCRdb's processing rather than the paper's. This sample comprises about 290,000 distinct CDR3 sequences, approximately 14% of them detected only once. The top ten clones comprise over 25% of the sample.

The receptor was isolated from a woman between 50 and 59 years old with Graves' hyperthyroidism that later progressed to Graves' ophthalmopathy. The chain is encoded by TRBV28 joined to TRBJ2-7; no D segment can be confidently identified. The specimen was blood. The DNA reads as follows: TGTGCCAGCAGACCCATGGACGGGTACGAGCAGTACTTC. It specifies CASRPMDGYEQYF.